The rows below give T cell receptor beta chains drawn from one sample of a study of STAT5B mutations in CD4+ large granular lymphocyte leukemia. Produced via immunoSEQ multiplex PCR; TCRdb's table is partial and in-frame only. The sample has more than 30,000 clones; about 88% are singletons. Material: CD4+ T cells from blood buffy coats. These TCRs come from a human donor in good health. The CDR3 runs from the conserved cysteine through the conserved F or W. The D gene is left open where the match is weak. Clone size is not always given. Where it is, it says once, few, many or a class for expanded clones.

>NA|TRBV11-3|TRBJ2-3|TRBD2
CASSLGLGLAGVSSTDTQYF
TGTGCCAGCAGCTTAGGACTGGGACTAGCGGGAGTTTCTAGCACAGATACGCAGTATTTT
>NA|TRBV13|TRBJ2-3|TRBD1
CASSPRTGFADTQYF
TGTGCCAGCAGCCCTCGGACAGGCTTTGCAGATACGCAGTATTTT
>NA|TRBV7-9|TRBJ1-1|TRBD1
CASSLRGQSNTEAFF
TGTGCCAGCAGCTTAAGGGGACAGTCGAACACTGAAGCTTTCTTT
>once|TRBV11-3|TRBJ1-3|NA
CASSQLTVSSGNTIYF
TGTGCCAGCAGCCAATTGACAGTGAGCTCTGGAAACACCATATATTTT
>NA|TRBV9|TRBJ2-1|NA
CASAGTNYNEQFF
TGTGCCAGCGCCGGGACCAACTACAATGAGCAGTTCTTC
>NA|TRBV7-2|TRBJ2-2|NA
CASSATGAHTGELFF
TGTGCCAGCAGTGCAACCGGGGCACACACCGGGGAGCTGTTTTTT
>NA|TRBV5-4|TRBJ1-3|TRBD1
CASSLDGQGGNTIYF
TGTGCCAGCAGCTTGGACGGACAGGGGGGAAACACCATATATTTT
>NA|TRBV29-1|TRBJ2-2|TRBD1
CSVGPGTENTGELFF
TGCAGCGTTGGGCCCGGGACAGAGAACACCGGGGAGCTGTTTTTT
>NA|TRBV11-3|TRBJ2-1|NA
CASSLEGGRPLDEQFF
TGTGCCAGCAGCTTAGAAGGGGGGAGGCCCCTCGATGAGCAGTTCTTC
>NA|TRBV7-2|TRBJ2-3|NA
CASSLAGGKTDTQYF
TGTGCCAGCAGCTTAGCGGGCGGGAAGACAGATACGCAGTATTTT
>NA|TRBV28|TRBJ1-2|TRBD1
CASSSGQGKGGYTF
TGTGCCAGCAGTTCCGGACAGGGGAAGGGTGGCTACACCTTC
>few|TRBV19|TRBJ1-5|NA
CASTHGGVSNQPQHF
TGTGCCAGTACTCACGGGGGGGTTAGCAATCAGCCCCAGCATTTT
>NA|TRBV29-1|TRBJ1-1|TRBD1
CSSSRGTNTEAFF
TGCAGCTCGAGCAGGGGGACGAACACTGAAGCTTTCTTT
>NA|TRBV21-1|TRBJ1-1|NA
CASSPKADSWWGVNTEAFF
TGTGCCAGCAGCCCAAAAGCGGACAGTTGGTGGGGAGTGAACACTGAAGCTTTCTTT
>NA|TRBV2|TRBJ1-1|NA
CASSEDGGTNTEAFF
TGTGCCAGCAGTGAAGATGGGGGAACTAACACTGAAGCTTTCTTT
>once|TRBV5-6|TRBJ2-5|NA
CASSLGLKETQYF
TGTGCCAGCAGCTTGGGGCTTAAAGAGACCCAGTACTTC
>NA|TRBV11-2|TRBJ2-7|TRBD2
CASSLDRLAGGYYEQYF
TGTGCCAGCAGCTTAGATCGACTAGCGGGAGGTTATTACGAGCAGTACTTC
>few|TRBV12-5|TRBJ1-3|TRBD1
CASGLVLGLQGASGNTIYF
TGTGCTAGTGGTTTGGTTCTAGGGTTACAGGGGGCTTCTGGAAACACCATATATTTT
>NA|TRBV15|TRBJ2-5|TRBD1
CATSTGRETQYF
TGTGCCACCTCGACAGGGAGAGAGACCCAGTACTTC
>NA|TRBV27|TRBJ1-5|NA
CASSLKPGGNQPQHF
TGTGCCAGCAGTTTAAAGCCGGGTGGCAATCAGCCCCAGCATTTT
>NA|TRBV19|TRBJ2-1|NA
CASGGTLYNEQFF
TGTGCCAGTGGCGGGACCCTATACAATGAGCAGTTCTTC
>NA|TRBV18|TRBJ1-2|NA
CASSPENSHYGYTF
TGTGCCAGCTCACCAGAGAACAGCCACTATGGCTACACCTTC
>NA|TRBV18|TRBJ2-7|NA
CASSPPIPLIKAYEQYF
TGTGCCAGCTCACCACCGATTCCCCTTATCAAGGCCTACGAGCAGTACTTC
>NA|TRBV9|TRBJ2-1|NA
CASSVANSYNEQFF
TGTGCCAGCAGCGTGGCGAATTCCTACAATGAGCAGTTCTTC
>NA|TRBV28|TRBJ1-5|NA
CASSFGFRNQPQHF
TGTGCCAGCAGTTTTGGGTTTCGCAATCAGCCCCAGCATTTT
>NA|TRBV6-1|TRBJ2-4|NA
CASRRVGEAGNIQYF
TGTGCCAGCAGGCGGGTAGGGGAAGCGGGAAACATTCAGTACTTC
>NA|TRBV28|TRBJ1-2|NA
CASSFQIGRRAAHYGYTF
TGTGCCAGCAGTTTTCAGATCGGTCGGAGGGCGGCTCACTATGGCTACACCTTC
>NA|TRBV29-1|TRBJ2-7|NA
CSVGGGRVADEQYF
TGCAGCGTTGGAGGGGGGCGCGTTGCGGACGAGCAGTACTTC
>NA|TRBV29-1|TRBJ2-5|TRBD1
CSLRDSRGETQYF
TGCAGCCTACGGGACAGCCGAGGGGAGACCCAGTACTTC
>NA|TRBV7-2|TRBJ1-1|TRBD1
CASSSPRQGDQNTEAFF
TGTGCCAGCAGCTCCCCTCGACAGGGGGACCAGAACACTGAAGCTTTCTTT
>NA|TRBV28|TRBJ1-4|NA
CASSLRQGHEKLFF
TGTGCCAGCAGTTTACGGCAGGGACATGAAAAACTGTTTTTT
>once|TRBV30|TRBJ2-3|TRBD2
CACTSGSTDTQYF
TGTGCCTGTACTAGCGGTAGCACAGATACGCAGTATTTT
>NA|TRBV19|TRBJ2-1|TRBD2
CASSLLAGGGNEQFF
TGTGCCAGTAGCCTACTAGCGGGAGGAGGGAATGAGCAGTTCTTC
>NA|TRBV18|TRBJ2-1|TRBD2
CASSPGLAGSYNEQFF
TGTGCCAGCTCACCAGGGCTAGCGGGATCCTACAATGAGCAGTTCTTC
>NA|TRBV19|TRBJ2-3|NA
CASSIRGDILRYSTDTQYF
TGTGCCAGTAGTATAAGAGGAGACATTCTTCGCTATAGCACAGATACGCAGTATTTT
>once|TRBV7-6|TRBJ2-7|TRBD2
CASSLATSGRPDYEQYF
TGTGCCAGCAGCTTAGCGACTAGCGGGAGGCCTGACTACGAGCAGTACTTC
>NA|TRBV19|TRBJ1-5|TRBD1
CASRGQGAFLSNQPQHF
TGTGCCAGTAGGGGACAGGGGGCCTTTTTGAGCAATCAGCCCCAGCATTTT
>NA|TRBV7-8|TRBJ2-7|TRBD1
CASSTGQGGPYEQYF
TGTGCCAGCAGCACTGGACAGGGGGGTCCCTACGAGCAGTACTTC
>NA|TRBV5-1|TRBJ1-1|NA
CASRGEGAEAFF
TGCGCCAGCAGGGGTGAGGGGGCTGAAGCTTTCTTT
>NA|TRBV11-2|TRBJ1-1|NA
CASSWTLNTEAFF
TGTGCCAGCAGCTGGACACTGAACACTGAAGCTTTCTTT
>once|TRBV7-2|TRBJ2-4|TRBD2
CASSSQREGYKNIQYF
TGTGCCAGCAGCTCACAGCGGGAGGGCTACAAAAACATTCAGTACTTC